This passage covers 22 T cell receptor beta chains from one sample sequenced in a study of T cell repertoires in cytomegalovirus infection. TCRdb redid the calling of the reads with MiXCR, one entry per CDR3 protein. Of approximately 990,000 distinct CDR3 sequences in the sample, 25% to 40% are singletons; the top ten hold roughly 13%. The antigens these receptors bind are not known. The sequencing here drew on cultured CD8+ T cells from PBMCs, taken from culture after CMV antigen stimulation. These receptors originate from a human donor in good health (CMV status not recorded). Some clones in this sample may be carry-over from other donors' samples.

This clonotype has only one observation. The chain uses TRBV6-2 or TRBV6-3 and TRBJ1-2, with unresolved D. Deletions cut 2 bases from V and 6 bases from J, with 19 bases between. CDR3 length: 16 residues. Germline V gene sequence: CDR1 MNHEY, CDR2 SVGEGT. CDR3 in amino acids: CASSYVPAGSDHGYTF. The CDR3 DNA reads TGTGCCAGCAGTTACGTGCCGGCGGGGTCGGATCATGGCTACACCTTC.

Many counts were recorded for this clonotype. This chain connects TRBV7-2 to TRBJ1-2, with TRBD1 matching over 9 bases. Germline CDR1 SGHTA, CDR2 FQGNSA. The trim removed 1 base at V and 6 bases at J, leaving 6 bases unmatched. This CDR3 has 15 amino acids. The CDR3 loop is CASSLGITGGDGYTF. CDR3 nucleotide sequence: TGTGCCAGCAGCTTAGGCATAACAGGGGGCGATGGCTACACCTTC.

The chain joins TRBV4-1 to TRBJ2-2, with D possibly being TRBD1 (5 bases). The length of the CDR3 is 15 residues. The germline gives CDR1 MGHRA, CDR2 YSYEKL. With 6 bases removed from V and 3 bases from J, the gap between germline ends came to 14 bases. CDR3 region: CASRGALLDTGELFF. The CDR3, as DNA: TGCGCCAGCAGAGGGGCCCTCCTTGACACCGGGGAGCTGTTTTTT.

This rearrangement joins TRBV12-3 or TRBV12-4 to TRBJ2-3; 13 bases fit TRBD2. Losses at the gene ends were 3 bases for V and 0 bases for J; bases not matched to a gene: 12. The CDR3 loop spans 20 amino acids. The chain's CDR3 is CASSFLTSGGSPSSTDTQYF. CDR3 DNA sequence: TGTGCCAGCAGTTTCCTGACTAGCGGGGGGTCCCCTAGTAGCACAGATACGCAGTATTTT.

This clonotype was picked up many times. CDR3 sequence: CASSTGTGLNEQFF. The CDR3 bases are TGTGCCAGCAGCACGGGGACAGGGTTGAATGAGCAGTTCTTC. This chain connects TRBV7-6 to TRBJ2-1; TRBD1 aligns across 9 bases. V trimming: 5 bases; J trimming: 7 bases; junction bases outside the gene matches: 6. Germline values: CDR1 SGHVS, CDR2 FNYEAQ. The CDR3 is made up of 14 amino acids.

The chain links TRBV19 to TRBJ2-3; D ambiguous. The germline V gene has CDR1 LNHDA and CDR2 SQIVND (reference sequence). Deletions cut 6 bases from V and 0 bases from J, with 13 bases between. The CDR3 is 15 residues long. The CDR3 nucleotides are TGTGCCAGTAGCCTCTTCGTAACTAGCACAGATACGCAGTATTTT. Translation gives CASSLFVTSTDTQYF.

The sample holds one count of this clonotype. One end of the junction is discordant with germline, which a read error may explain. The chain uses TRBV4-1 and TRBJ2-1; 8 bases align to TRBD2. Germline CDR1 MGHRA, CDR2 YSYEKL. This CDR3 region has 17 residues. For the CDR3, the DNA is TGTGCCAGCAGCCAAGAGCCAGCGGGAGCGGCCTACTATGAGCAGTTCTTC. It yields the protein CASSQEPAGAAYYEQFF.

The chain joins TRBV12-3 or TRBV12-4 to TRBJ1-2; D might be TRBD1 (5 bases). The CDR3 has 14 residues. V shed 0 bases and J shed 6 bases, with 11 bases lying between them. The DNA of the CDR3 is TGTGCCAGCAGTTTAGCGCCCAGGGTCCATGGCTACACCTTC. Its protein product is CASSLAPRVHGYTF.

The gene calls are TRBV6-5 and TRBJ1-1, with D tentatively TRBD1 (6 bases). The germline gives CDR1 MNHEY, CDR2 SVGAGI. The V gene lost 6 bases and the J gene lost 8 bases, with 22 bases spanning the gap. This CDR3 region has 15 residues. The DNA for the CDR3 is TGTGCCAGCAGCAACGACAGGCTGGGCCTGTGGGAAGCTTTCTTT. This sequence encodes CASSNDRLGLWEAFF.

This clonotype has a handful of counts. This chain joins TRBV27 and TRBJ2-1, with a weak D call TRBD1 (5 bases). Germline CDR1 MNHEY, CDR2 SMNVEV (reference sequence). The CDR3 has 16 residues. Trimming removed 2 bases from V and 5 bases from J, with 16 bases in between. In nucleotides, the CDR3 is TGTGCCAGCAGTTTAGAGTTCCAGGGTAGGAACAATGAGCAGTTCTTC. It codes for CASSLEFQGRNNEQFF.

This clonotype came up many times. This rearrangement joins TRBV4-1 to TRBJ2-1; no clear D gene. The CDR3 extends over 12 amino acids. CDR1 and CDR2 from the germline V gene are MGHRA and YSYEKL. The V end was cut by 0 bases, the J end by 5 bases, with 2 bases between. This CDR3 is CASSQENNEQFF. The CDR3 nucleotides are TGCGCCAGCAGCCAAGAGAACAATGAGCAGTTCTTC.

Note on this clonotype: One junction end does not reproduce the germline sequence, and a read error may be involved. The rearrangement joins TRBV29-1 to TRBJ2-5; D possibly uses TRBD1 or TRBD2 (5 bases each). The CDR3 contains 14 residues. Germline V lookup: CDR1 SQVTM, CDR2 ANQGSEA. The DNA for the CDR3 is TGCAGCGTGGAAGATGGGACGGGAAAAGAGACCCAGTACTTC. Translating gives CSVEDGTGKETQYF. Full variable domain (remainder filled in from reference TRBV29-1 and TRBJ2-5): SAVISQKPSRDICQRGTSLTIQCQVDSQVTMMFWYRQQPGQSLTLIATANQGSEATYESGFVIDKFPISRPNLTFSTLTVSNMSPEDSSIYLCSVEDGTGKETQYFGPGTRLLVL.

This clonotype was seen more than once but under ten times. This chain connects TRBV7-6 to TRBJ2-1, with 10 bases identical to TRBD2. The length of the CDR3 is 16 residues. CDR1 is SGHVS, CDR2 FNYEAQ, per germline. The trim removed 5 bases at V and 8 bases at J, leaving 12 bases unmatched. CDR3 protein: CASSEKSGGAADEQFF. CDR3 DNA sequence: TGTGCCAGCAGCGAGAAGAGCGGGGGGGCCGCAGATGAGCAGTTCTTC.

The rearrangement links TRBV27 to TRBJ2-5; tentative D call: TRBD1 (6 bases). The CDR3 consists of 15 residues. Trimming pared 3 bases from V and 2 bases from J, leaving 13 bases between. Germline CDR1 reads MNHEY; CDR2 reads SMNVEV (reference sequence). The CDR3 here is CASSLQWTAQETQYF. DNA of the CDR3: TGTGCCAGCAGTTTGCAGTGGACAGCTCAAGAGACCCAGTACTTC.

The J gene is TRBJ2-7, the V gene TRBV27; TRBD1 or TRBD2 may be the D gene (6 bases each). Per germline, CDR1 MNHEY and CDR2 SMNVEV (reference sequence). The CDR3 is 15 residues long. V lost 0 bases, J lost 5 bases, and 14 bases lay in between. The CDR3 loop reads CASSLSEGVRNEQYF. In nucleotides, the CDR3 is TGTGCCAGCAGTTTATCGGAGGGGGTGAGGAACGAGCAGTACTTC.

This clonotype was counted only a few times. The V gene is TRBV6-5, the J gene TRBJ1-1; D is perhaps TRBD1 (6 bases). Germline V lookup: CDR1 MNHEY, CDR2 SVGAGI. The V and J ends lost 3 bases and 1 base respectively, with 12 bases between them. This CDR3 has 15 residues. The CDR3 region is CASSYFVRGNTEAFF. CDR3 DNA sequence: TGTGCCAGCAGTTATTTCGTCAGGGGGAACACTGAAGCTTTCTTT.

This clonotype was seen ten or more times. The gene calls are TRBV7-8 and TRBJ2-3; the D gene is possibly TRBD1 (5 bases). CDR1 SGHVS and CDR2 FQNEAQ come from the germline V gene. CDR3 length: 13 residues. Between the trimmed V and J ends, which lost 1 base and 6 bases, there was a span of 8 bases. The chain's CDR3 is CASSLGGLDTQYF. DNA of the CDR3: TGTGCCAGCAGCTTAGGGGGCTTGGATACGCAGTATTTT.

This clonotype was counted a few times. The CDR3 sequence is CASSPFLGGESKYV. DNA of the CDR3: TGTGCCAGCAGCCCCTTCCTTGGGGGCGAGAGCAAGTACGTC. The chain uses TRBV5-6 and TRBJ2-7; TRBD1 is a possible D gene (6 bases). Trimming removed 4 bases from V and 11 bases from J, with 22 bases in between. Germline loops: CDR1 SGHDT, CDR2 YYEEEE. There are 14 residues in the CDR3.

Regarding this clonotype: A junction end diverges from the germline sequence, so it may reflect a read error. The V gene is TRBV6-8, the J gene TRBJ2-3; no clear D. The germline V gene has CDR1 MNHGY and CDR2 SAAAGT. The CDR3 spans 13 residues. DNA of the CDR3: TGTGTCAGCAGTTACGCCCCCACAGATACGCAGTATTTT. Its translation: CVSSYAPTDTQYF.

This clonotype showed up just a few times. The rearrangement links TRBV6-2 or TRBV6-3 to TRBJ2-3; D unresolved. The CDR3 loop spans 12 amino acids. CDR1 is MNHEY, CDR2 SVGEGT, per germline. The V end was cut by 8 bases, the J end by 4 bases, with 10 bases between. CDR3 sequence reads: CASGPIPDTQYF. The CDR3 region has the DNA TGTGCCAGCGGTCCAATACCAGATACGCAGTATTTT.

The rearrangement uses TRBV5-1 and TRBJ1-2, with no clear D. CDR1 and CDR2 from the germline V gene are SGHRS and YFSETQ. This CDR3 has 14 amino acids. Trimming removed 1 base from V and 6 bases from J, with 13 bases in between. The chain's CDR3 is CASSLRRLLDGYTF. In nucleotides, the CDR3 is TGCGCCAGCAGCTTGAGGCGGCTCCTGGATGGCTACACCTTC.

This clonotype appeared a few times. The chain is built from TRBV6-6 and TRBJ1-5; unclear D gene. The V end was cut by 8 bases, the J end by 1 base, with 9 bases between. This CDR3 has 13 residues. Per germline, CDR1 MNHNY and CDR2 SVGAGI (reference sequence). CDR3 sequence (DNA): TGTGCCAGCCATAACTTCAGCAATCAGCCCCAGCATTTT. Its translation is CASHNFSNQPQHF.